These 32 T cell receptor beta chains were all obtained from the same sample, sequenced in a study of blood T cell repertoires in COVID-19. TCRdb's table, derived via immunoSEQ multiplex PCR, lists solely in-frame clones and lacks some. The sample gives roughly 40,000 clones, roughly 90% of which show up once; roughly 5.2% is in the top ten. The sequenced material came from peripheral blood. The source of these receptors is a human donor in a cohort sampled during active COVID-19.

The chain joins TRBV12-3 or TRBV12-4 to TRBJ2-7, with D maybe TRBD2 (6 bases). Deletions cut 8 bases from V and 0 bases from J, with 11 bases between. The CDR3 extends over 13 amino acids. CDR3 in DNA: TGTGCCAGCCGGGACTCGAGCTCCTACGAGCAGTACTTC. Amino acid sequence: CASRDSSSYEQYF.

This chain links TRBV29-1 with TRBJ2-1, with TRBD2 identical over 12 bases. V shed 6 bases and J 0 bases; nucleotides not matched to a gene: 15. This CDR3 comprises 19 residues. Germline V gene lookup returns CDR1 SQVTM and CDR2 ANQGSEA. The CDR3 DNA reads TGCAGCGTCGTACGACTAGCGGGAGCTTTCCTAGGCTCCTACAATGAGCAGTTCTTC. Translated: CSVVRLAGAFLGSYNEQFF.

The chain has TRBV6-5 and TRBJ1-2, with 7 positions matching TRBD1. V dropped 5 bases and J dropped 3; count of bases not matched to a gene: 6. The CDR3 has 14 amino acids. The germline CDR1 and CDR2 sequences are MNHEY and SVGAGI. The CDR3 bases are TGTGCCAGCAGTCCAACCGGACAGGACTATGGCTACACCTTC. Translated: CASSPTGQDYGYTF.

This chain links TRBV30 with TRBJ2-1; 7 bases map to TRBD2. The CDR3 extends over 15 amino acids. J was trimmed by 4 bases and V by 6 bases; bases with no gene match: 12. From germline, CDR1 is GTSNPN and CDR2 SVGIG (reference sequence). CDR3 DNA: TGTGCCTGTCTTTTTCCGGGACTATCTTACAATGAGCAGTTCTTC. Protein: CACLFPGLSYNEQFF.

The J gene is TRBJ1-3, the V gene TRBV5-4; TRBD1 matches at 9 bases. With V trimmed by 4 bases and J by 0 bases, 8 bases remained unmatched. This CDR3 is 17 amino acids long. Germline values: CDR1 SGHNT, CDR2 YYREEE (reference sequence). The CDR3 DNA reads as TGTGCCAGCAGCCGAATAGAGGACAGGGGCTCTGGAAACACCATATATTTT. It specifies CASSRIEDRGSGNTIYF.

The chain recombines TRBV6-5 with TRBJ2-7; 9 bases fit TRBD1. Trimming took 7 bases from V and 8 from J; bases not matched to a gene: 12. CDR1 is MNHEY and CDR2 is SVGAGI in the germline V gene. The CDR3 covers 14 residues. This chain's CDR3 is CASKSGQGFGKQYF. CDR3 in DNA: TGTGCCAGCAAGTCCGGACAGGGGTTCGGGAAGCAGTACTTC.

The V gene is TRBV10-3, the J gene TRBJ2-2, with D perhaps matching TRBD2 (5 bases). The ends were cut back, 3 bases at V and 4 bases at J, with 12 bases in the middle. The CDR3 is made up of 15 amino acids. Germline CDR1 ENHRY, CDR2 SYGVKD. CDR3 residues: CAISDRGWGTGELFF. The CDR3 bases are TGTGCCATCAGTGATCGAGGGTGGGGCACCGGGGAGCTGTTTTTT.

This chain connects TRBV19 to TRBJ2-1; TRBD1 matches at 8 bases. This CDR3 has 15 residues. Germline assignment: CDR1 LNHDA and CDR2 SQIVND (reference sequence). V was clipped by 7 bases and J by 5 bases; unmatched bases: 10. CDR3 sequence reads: CASKPVDRVDNEQFF. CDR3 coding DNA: TGTGCCAGTAAACCGGTGGACAGGGTGGACAATGAGCAGTTCTTC.

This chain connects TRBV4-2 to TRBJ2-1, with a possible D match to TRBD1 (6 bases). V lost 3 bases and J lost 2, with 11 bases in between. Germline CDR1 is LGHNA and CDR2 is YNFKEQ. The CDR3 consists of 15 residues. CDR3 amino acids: CASSHYRDAYNEQFF. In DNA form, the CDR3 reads TGTGCCAGCAGCCACTACAGGGATGCCTACAATGAGCAGTTCTTC.

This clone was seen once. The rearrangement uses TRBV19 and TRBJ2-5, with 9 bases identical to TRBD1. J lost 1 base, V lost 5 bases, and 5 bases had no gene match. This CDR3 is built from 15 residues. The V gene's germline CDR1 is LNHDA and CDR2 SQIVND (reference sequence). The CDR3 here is CASSWTGAVQETQYF. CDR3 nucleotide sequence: TGTGCCAGTAGTTGGACAGGGGCGGTCCAAGAGACCCAGTACTTC.

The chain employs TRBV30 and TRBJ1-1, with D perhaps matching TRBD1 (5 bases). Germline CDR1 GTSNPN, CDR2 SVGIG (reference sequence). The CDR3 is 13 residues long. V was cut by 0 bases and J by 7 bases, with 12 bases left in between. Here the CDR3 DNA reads TGTGCCTGGAGTGTGGGGCAGAGCATTGAAGCTTTCTTT. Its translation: CAWSVGQSIEAFF. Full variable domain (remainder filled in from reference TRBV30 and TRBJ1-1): SQTIHQWPATLVQPVGSPLSLECTVEGTSNPNLYWYRQAAGRGLQLLFYSVGIGQISSEVPQNLSASRPQDRQFILSSKKLLLSDSGFYLCAWSVGQSIEAFFGQGTRLTVV.

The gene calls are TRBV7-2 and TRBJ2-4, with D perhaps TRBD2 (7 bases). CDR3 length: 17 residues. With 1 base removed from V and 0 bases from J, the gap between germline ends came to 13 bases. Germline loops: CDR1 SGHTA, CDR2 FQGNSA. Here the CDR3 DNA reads TGTGCCAGCAGCTTAGGGGGGGGCGGACTAGCCAAAAACATTCAGTACTTC. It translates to CASSLGGGGLAKNIQYF. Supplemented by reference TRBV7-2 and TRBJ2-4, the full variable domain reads GAGVSQSPSNKVTEKGKDVELRCDPISGHTALYWYRQSLGQGLEFLIYFQGNSAPDKSGLPSDRFSAERTGGSVSTLTIQRTQQEDSAVYLCASSLGGGGLAKNIQYFGAGTRLSVL.

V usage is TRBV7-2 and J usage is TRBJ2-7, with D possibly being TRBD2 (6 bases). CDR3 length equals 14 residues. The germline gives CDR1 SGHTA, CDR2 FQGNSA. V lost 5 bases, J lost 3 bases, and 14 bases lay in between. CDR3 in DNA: TGTGCCAGCAGCCGTCGAGCTAGCGACTACGAGCAGTACTTC. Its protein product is CASSRRASDYEQYF.

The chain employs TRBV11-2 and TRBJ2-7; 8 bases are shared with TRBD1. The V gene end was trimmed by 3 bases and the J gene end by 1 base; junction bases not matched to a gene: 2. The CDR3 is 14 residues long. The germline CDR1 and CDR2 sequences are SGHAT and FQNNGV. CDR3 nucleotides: TGTGCCAGCAGCTTTGACAGGGGTTCCTACGAGCAGTACTTC. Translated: CASSFDRGSYEQYF.

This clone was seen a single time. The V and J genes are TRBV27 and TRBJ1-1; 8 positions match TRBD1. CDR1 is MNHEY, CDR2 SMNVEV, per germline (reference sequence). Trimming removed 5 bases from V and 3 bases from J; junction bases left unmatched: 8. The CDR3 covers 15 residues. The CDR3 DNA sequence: TGTGCCAGCAGTCCGACAGGGGTTGTGTACACTGAAGCTTTCTTT. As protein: CASSPTGVVYTEAFF.

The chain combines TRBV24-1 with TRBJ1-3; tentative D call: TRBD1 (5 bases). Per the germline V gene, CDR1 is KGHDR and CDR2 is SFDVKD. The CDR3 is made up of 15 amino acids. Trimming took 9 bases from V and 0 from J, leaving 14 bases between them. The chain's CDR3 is CATGNRSHSGNTIYF. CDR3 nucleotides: TGTGCCACCGGCAACAGGTCCCACTCTGGAAACACCATATATTTT.

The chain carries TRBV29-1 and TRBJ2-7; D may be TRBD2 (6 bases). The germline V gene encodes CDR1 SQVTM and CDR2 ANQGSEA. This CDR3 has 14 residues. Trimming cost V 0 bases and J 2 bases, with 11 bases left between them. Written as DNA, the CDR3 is TGCAGCGTTGAAGATCATGCGGGAACCTACGAGCAGTACTTC. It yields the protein CSVEDHAGTYEQYF.

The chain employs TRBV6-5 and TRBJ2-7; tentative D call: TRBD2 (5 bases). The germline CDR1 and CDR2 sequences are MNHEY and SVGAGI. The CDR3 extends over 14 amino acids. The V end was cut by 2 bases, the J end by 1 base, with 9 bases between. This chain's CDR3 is CASSYDQRSYEQYF. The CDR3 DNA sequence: TGTGCCAGCAGTTACGATCAGCGGTCCTACGAGCAGTACTTC.

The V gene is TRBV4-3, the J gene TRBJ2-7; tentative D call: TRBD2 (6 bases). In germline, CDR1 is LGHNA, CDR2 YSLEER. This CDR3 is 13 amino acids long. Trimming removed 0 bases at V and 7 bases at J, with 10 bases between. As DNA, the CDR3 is TGCGCCAGCAGCCAAGATTTGGGGGGAGAGCAGTACTTC. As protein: CASSQDLGGEQYF.

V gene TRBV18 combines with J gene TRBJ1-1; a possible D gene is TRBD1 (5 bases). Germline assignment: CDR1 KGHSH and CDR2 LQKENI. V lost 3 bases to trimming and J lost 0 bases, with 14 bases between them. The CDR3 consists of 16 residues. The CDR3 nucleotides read TGTGCCAGCTCACCGGGCAGAACAGGTCTGAACACTGAAGCTTTCTTT. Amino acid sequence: CASSPGRTGLNTEAFF.

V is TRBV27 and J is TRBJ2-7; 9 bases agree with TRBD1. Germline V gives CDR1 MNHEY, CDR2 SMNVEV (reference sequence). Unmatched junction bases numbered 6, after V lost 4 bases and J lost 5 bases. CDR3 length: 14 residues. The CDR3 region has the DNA TGTGCCAGCAGTTGGACAGGGGAAAGCAACGAGCAGTACTTC. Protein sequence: CASSWTGESNEQYF.

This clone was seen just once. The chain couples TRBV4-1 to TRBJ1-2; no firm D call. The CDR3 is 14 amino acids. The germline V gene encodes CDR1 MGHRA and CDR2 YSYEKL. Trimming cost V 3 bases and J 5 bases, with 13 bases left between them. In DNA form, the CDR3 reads TGCGCCAGCAGCCAGGAAGACCGGGGATATGGCTACACCTTC. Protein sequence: CASSQEDRGYGYTF.

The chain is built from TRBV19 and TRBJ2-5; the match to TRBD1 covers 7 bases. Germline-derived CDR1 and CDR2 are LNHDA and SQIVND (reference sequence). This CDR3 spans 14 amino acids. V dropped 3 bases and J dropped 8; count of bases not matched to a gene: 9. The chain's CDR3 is CASSMDRTRDTQYF. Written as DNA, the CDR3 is TGTGCCAGTAGTATGGACAGGACAAGAGACACCCAGTACTTC.

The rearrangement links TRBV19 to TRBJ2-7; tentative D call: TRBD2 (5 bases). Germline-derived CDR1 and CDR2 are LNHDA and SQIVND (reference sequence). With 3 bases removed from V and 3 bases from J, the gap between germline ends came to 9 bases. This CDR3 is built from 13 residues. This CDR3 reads CASSIARGYEQYF. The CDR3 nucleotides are TGTGCCAGTAGTATTGCCCGGGGCTACGAGCAGTACTTC. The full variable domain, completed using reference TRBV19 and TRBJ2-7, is DGGITQSPKYLFRKEGQNVTLSCEQNLNHDAMYWYRQDPGQGLRLIYYSQIVNDFQKGDIAEGYSVSREKKESFPLTVTSAQKNPTAFYLCASSIARGYEQYFGPGTRLTVT.

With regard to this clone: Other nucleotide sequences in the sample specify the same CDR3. CDR3 protein: CSVGLAANTGELFF. CDR3 DNA sequence: TGCAGCGTAGGACTAGCGGCGAACACCGGGGAGCTGTTTTTT. The V call is TRBV29-1, the J call TRBJ2-2, with 10 bases fitting TRBD2. J lost 0 bases, V lost 6 bases, and 1 base had no gene match. Germline CDR1 is SQVTM and CDR2 is ANQGSEA. The CDR3 length is 14 residues.

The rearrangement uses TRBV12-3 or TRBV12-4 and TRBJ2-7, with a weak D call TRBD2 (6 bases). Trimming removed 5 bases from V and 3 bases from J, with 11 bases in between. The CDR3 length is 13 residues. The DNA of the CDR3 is TGTGCCAGCAGTCAGACTAGGTACTACGAGCAGTACTTC. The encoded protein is CASSQTRYYEQYF.

CDR3 sequence (DNA): TGTGCCAGCAGTTTACAACTAAGGACAGCCAGCGGTTCACCCCTCCACTTT. Protein sequence: CASSLQLRTASGSPLHF. The V call is TRBV27, the J call TRBJ1-6; D may be TRBD1 (6 bases). V gave up 2 bases and J gave up 9 bases, with 20 bases separating them. This CDR3 region has 17 residues. Germline V lookup: CDR1 MNHEY, CDR2 SMNVEV (reference sequence).

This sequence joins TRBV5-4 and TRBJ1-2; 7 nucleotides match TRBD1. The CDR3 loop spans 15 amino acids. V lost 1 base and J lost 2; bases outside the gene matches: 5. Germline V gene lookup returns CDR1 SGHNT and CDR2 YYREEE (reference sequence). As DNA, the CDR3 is TGTGCCAGCAGCTTGTTCGGGACAGAAAACTATGGCTACACCTTC. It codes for CASSLFGTENYGYTF.

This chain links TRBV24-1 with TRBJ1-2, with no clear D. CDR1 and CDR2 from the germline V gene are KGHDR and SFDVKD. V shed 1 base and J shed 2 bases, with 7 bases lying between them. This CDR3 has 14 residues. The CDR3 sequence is CATSDFSRNYGYTF. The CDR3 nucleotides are TGTGCCACCAGTGATTTTAGCAGAAACTATGGCTACACCTTC.

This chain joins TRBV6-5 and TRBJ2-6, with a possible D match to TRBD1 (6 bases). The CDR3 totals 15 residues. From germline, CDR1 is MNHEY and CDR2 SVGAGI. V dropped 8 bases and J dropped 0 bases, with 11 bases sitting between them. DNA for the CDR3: TGTGCCAGCTACCGGACAGCCTCTGGGGCCAACGTCCTGACTTTC. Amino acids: CASYRTASGANVLTF.

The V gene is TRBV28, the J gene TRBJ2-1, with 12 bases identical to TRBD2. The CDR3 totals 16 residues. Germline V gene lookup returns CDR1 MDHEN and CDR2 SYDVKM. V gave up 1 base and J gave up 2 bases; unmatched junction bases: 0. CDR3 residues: CASSLSSGGAYNEQFF. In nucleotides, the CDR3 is TGTGCCAGCAGTTTATCTAGCGGGGGGGCCTACAATGAGCAGTTCTTC.

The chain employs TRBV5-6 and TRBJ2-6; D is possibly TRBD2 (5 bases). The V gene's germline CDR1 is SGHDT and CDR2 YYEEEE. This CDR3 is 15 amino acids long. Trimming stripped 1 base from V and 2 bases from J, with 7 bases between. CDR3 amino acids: CASSLRRTGANVLTF. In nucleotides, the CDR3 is TGTGCCAGCAGCTTGAGGAGGACTGGGGCCAACGTCCTGACTTTC.